This T cell receptor (beta chain) was captured in a study of cytomegalovirus exposure and HLA in healthy donors. Study-level background: In an earlier analysis, around 100 million unique TCR beta sequences were found from 150 million to 200 million T cells.

The PCR used 60 Vbeta and 13 Jbeta primers. As originally analysed: The count from a later analysis was about 80 million unique TCR beta chains, some 12 million of them shared. Measured with immunoSEQ multiplex PCR; TCRdb has only the in-frame clones, and not every one. V, J and clone size derive from that table, while D and trimming were established from the DNA sequence. The repertoire holds some 96,000 clones, around 77% seen once, with approximately 8% in the top ten. This clonotype was sampled from a female donor in good health and CMV-seronegative. Sequenced: PBMCs.

The CDR3 DNA follows: TGTGCCAGCTCGGACTCCCAGGGGTTGATGGACGAGCAGTACTTC. Translated: CASSDSQGLMDEQYF. V is TRBV18 and J is TRBJ2-7; weak D call: TRBD1 (6 bases). Germline V gene data show CDR1 as KGHSH and CDR2 as LQKENI. Trimming took 6 bases from V and 5 from J, leaving 20 bases between them. The CDR3 has 15 amino acids.